This TCR beta chain was recovered during a study of OX40 agonist ivuxolimab in advanced cancers. For the study at large: As their treatment, patients were administered ivuxolimab, an agonistic anti-OX40 (CD134) antibody. Recorded diagnoses for dose-escalation patients were hepatocellular carcinoma, melanoma, renal cell or head and neck cancer.

This clone was seen repeatedly, ten times or more. As yet, its antigen is unknown. Findings and limits, study-wide: Expanded peripheral T cell antigen specificity was not determined. In CD8+ T cells, expanded clones were on average more numerous than in CD4+.

Repertoires were generated with immunoSEQ multiplex PCR, while TCRdb's copy carries only in-frame clones and drops some. This sample has about 19,000 clones; 83% occur once, and the top ten carry over 45%. CDR3 length equals 17 residues. Germline V gene sequence: CDR1 SEHNR, CDR2 FQNEAQ (reference sequence). The V gene end was trimmed by 5 bases and the J gene end by 4 bases; junction bases not matched to a gene: 14. The clonotype comes from an adult with an advanced solid tumor such as melanoma, head and neck, liver or kidney cancer. The rearrangement links TRBV7-9 to TRBJ2-1, with 7 bases that match TRBD2. The sample was CD4+ or CD8+ T cells sorted from blood, taken in a trial of the OX40 agonist ivuxolimab. The CDR3 sequence: CASSAGGEASGYNEQFF. The CDR3 DNA reads TGTGCCAGCAGCGCCGGAGGTGAGGCTAGCGGTTACAATGAGCAGTTCTTC. The whole variable domain, filled in from reference TRBV7-9 and TRBJ2-1, reads DTGVSQNPRHKITKRGQNVTFRCDPISEHNRLYWYRQTLGQGPEFLTYFQNEAQLEKSRLLSDRFSAERPKGSFSTLEIQRTEQGDSAMYLCASSAGGEASGYNEQFFGPGTRLTVL.